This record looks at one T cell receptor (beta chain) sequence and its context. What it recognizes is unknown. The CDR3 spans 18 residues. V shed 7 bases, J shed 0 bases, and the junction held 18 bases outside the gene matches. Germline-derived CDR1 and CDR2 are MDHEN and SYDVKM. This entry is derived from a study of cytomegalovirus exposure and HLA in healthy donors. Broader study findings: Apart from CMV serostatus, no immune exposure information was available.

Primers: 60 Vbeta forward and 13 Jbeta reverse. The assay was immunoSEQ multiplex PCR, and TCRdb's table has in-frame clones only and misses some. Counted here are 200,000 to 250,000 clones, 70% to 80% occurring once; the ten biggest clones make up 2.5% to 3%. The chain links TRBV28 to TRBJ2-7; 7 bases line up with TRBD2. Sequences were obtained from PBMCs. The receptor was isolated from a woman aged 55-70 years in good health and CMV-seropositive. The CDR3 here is CASTPGGLASGSSYEQYF. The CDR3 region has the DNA TGTGCCAGCACCCCCGGTGGGTTGGCTAGCGGAAGCTCCTACGAGCAGTACTTC.